The text below deals with one TCR beta chain. What it binds is not known. Looked up from germline, CDR1 is LGHNA and CDR2 is YSLEER. CDR3 size: 16 residues. V lost 3 bases and J lost 4, with 15 bases in between. Produced via immunoSEQ multiplex PCR; TCRdb's table is partial and in-frame only. This sample has tens of thousands of clones, with about 88% found just once. This entry comes from a study of OX40 agonist ivuxolimab in advanced cancers. Whole-study results and caveats: Clonal expansion was seen in CD4+ and CD8+ blood T cells by week 6 at 0.1 to 3.0 mg/kg.

On cycle 4 day 1 and cycle 7 day 1, as well as at baseline, blood was sampled. V is TRBV4-3 and J is TRBJ2-2, with D possibly being TRBD2 (5 bases). This receptor was taken from an adult with an advanced solid tumor such as melanoma, head and neck, liver or kidney cancer. Sequences were derived from CD4+ or CD8+ T cells sorted from blood, sampled in a trial of the OX40 agonist ivuxolimab. The CDR3 loop is CASSQQVDYLTGELFF. CDR3 in DNA: TGCGCCAGCAGCCAGCAGGTTGACTACCTCACCGGGGAGCTGTTTTTT.